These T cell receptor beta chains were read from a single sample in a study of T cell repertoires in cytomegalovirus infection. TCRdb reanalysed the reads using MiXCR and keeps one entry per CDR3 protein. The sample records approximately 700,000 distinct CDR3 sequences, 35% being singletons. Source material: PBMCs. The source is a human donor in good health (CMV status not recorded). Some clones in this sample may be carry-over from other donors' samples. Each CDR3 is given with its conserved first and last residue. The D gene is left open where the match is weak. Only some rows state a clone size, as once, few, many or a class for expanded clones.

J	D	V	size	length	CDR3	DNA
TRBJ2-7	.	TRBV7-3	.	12	CASSPYSLEQYF	TGTGCCAGCAGCCCTTACTCTCTCGAGCAGTACTTC
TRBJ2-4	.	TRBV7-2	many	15	CASSLDLLAKNIQYF	TGTGCCAGCAGCTTAGATCTACTAGCCAAAAACATTCAGTACTTC
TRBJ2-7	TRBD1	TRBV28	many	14	CASSPTGAPYEQYF	TGTGCCAGCAGTCCCACAGGGGCCCCATACGAGCAGTACTTC
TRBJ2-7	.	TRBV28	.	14	CASSGFLVRDEQYF	TGTGCCAGCAGTGGATTCCTCGTTCGGGACGAGCAGTACTTC
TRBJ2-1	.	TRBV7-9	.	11	CASSVTLEQFF	TGTGCCAGCAGCGTCACCCTCGAGCAGTTCTTC
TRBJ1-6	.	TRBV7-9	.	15	CASSFWGSDNSPLHF	TGTGCCAGCAGCTTCTGGGGAAGCGATAATTCACCCCTCCACTTT
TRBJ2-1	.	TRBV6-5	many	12	CASSYPGNEQFF	TGTGCCAGCAGTTACCCGGGGAATGAGCAGTTCTTC
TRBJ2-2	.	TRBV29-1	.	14	CSVEGRENTGELFF	TGCAGCGTTGAAGGCAGGGAGAACACCGGGGAGCTGTTTTTT
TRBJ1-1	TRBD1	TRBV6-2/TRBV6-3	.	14	CASTSGTANTEAFF	TGTGCCAGCACCTCCGGGACAGCGAACACTGAAGCTTTCTTT
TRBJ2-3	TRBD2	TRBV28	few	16	CASIRRSSGSTDTQYF	TGTGCCAGCATCCGACGTTCTAGCGGCAGCACAGATACGCAGTATTTT
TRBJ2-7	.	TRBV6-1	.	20	CASSDRSGDSPIFRSHEQYF	TGTGCCAGCAGTGACAGGTCGGGAGACTCCCCGATCTTCAGGTCACACGAGCAGTACTTC
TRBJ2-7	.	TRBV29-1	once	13	CSTRDGSSYEQYF	TGCAGCACTAGGGACGGAAGCTCCTACGAGCAGTACTTC
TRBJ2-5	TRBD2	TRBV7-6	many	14	CASSLGLVQETQYF	TGTGCCAGCAGCTTGGGACTAGTCCAAGAGACCCAGTACTTC
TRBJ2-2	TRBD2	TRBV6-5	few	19	CASQGLAGGARGWTGELFF	TGTGCCAGTCAGGGACTAGCGGGGGGCGCCAGGGGTTGGACCGGGGAGCTGTTTTTT
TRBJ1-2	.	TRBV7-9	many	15	CASSPLRTASYGYTF	TGTGCCAGCAGCCCACTCAGGACAGCCTCCTATGGCTACACCTTC
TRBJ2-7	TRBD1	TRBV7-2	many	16	CASSLEGSRGIVEQYF	TGTGCCAGCAGCTTAGAAGGTTCCAGGGGGATTGTCGAGCAGTACTTC
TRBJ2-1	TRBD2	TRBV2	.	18	CASSEGSGLAADYNEQFF	TGTGCCAGCAGTGAAGGGTCCGGACTAGCAGCCGACTACAATGAGCAGTTCTTC
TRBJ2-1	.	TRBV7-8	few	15	CASSLYGGLNDEQFF	TGTGCCAGCAGCTTGTACGGGGGCCTGAACGATGAGCAGTTCTTC
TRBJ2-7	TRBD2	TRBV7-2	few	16	CASSPTLAGGSGEQYF	TGTGCCAGCAGCCCCACACTAGCGGGAGGCTCGGGTGAGCAGTACTTC
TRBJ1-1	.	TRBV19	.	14	CASSINVRDTEAFF	TGTGCCAGTAGTATAAACGTTCGGGACACTGAAGCTTTCTTT
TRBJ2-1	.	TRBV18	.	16	CASSPPTAYPPDEQFF	TGTGCCAGCTCACCTCCAACGGCGTATCCCCCCGATGAGCAGTTCTTC
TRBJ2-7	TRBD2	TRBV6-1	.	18	CASSESRLAGGHSYEQDF	TGTGCCAGCAGTGAAAGCCGGCTAGCGGGGGGTCATTCCTACGAGCAGGACTTC
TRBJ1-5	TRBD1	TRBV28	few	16	CASSLGGTGGVQPQHF	TGTGCCAGCAGTTTAGGGGGGACAGGTGGGGTTCAGCCCCAGCATTTT
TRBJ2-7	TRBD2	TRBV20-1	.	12	CSARGAAGEQYF	TGCAGTGCTAGAGGGGCAGCGGGAGAGCAGTACTTC
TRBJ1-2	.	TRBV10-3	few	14	CAISSDRINYGYTF	TGTGCCATCAGCAGTGACAGGATTAACTATGGCTACACCTTC
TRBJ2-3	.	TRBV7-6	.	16	CASSPRRGGMSDTQYF	TGTGCCAGCAGCCCCCGCAGGGGTGGTATGTCAGATACGCAGTATTTT
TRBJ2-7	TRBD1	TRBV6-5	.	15	CASSYTNRGIHEQYF	TGTGCCAGCAGTTACACGAACAGGGGAATCCACGAGCAGTACTTC
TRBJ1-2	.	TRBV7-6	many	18	CASSLDVHTGTLNYGYTF	TGTGCCAGCAGCTTAGATGTTCATACGGGAACTCTTAACTATGGCTACACCTTC
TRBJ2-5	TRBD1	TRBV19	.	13	CASRGQGKETQYF	TGTGCCAGCCGGGGACAGGGGAAGGAGACCCAGTACTTC
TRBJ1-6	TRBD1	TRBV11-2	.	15	CASSDPRGLVSPLHF	TGTGCCAGCAGCGACCCAAGGGGGCTCGTTTCACCCCTCCACTTT
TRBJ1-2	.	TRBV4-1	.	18	CASSQDVVKAGFVYGYTF	TGCGCCAGCAGCCAAGATGTGGTTAAAGCGGGGTTCGTCTATGGCTACACCTTC
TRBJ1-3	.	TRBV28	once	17	CASSPSIVRFSGNTIYF	TGTGCCAGCAGTCCCTCCATCGTCAGGTTCTCTGGAAACACCATATATTTT
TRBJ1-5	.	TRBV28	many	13	CASSLLAGQPQHF	TGTGCCAGCAGCTTATTGGCTGGCCAGCCCCAGCATTTT
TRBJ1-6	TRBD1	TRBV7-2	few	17	CASSLVGGGRGNSPLHF	TGTGCCAGCAGCTTAGTGGGCGGGGGCAGGGGGAATTCACCCCTCCACTTT
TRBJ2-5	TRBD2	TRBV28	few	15	CASSPPLAGGRTQYF	TGTGCCAGCAGCCCTCCTCTAGCGGGAGGGCGGACCCAGTACTTC
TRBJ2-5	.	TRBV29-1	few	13	CSARRTDSEAQYF	TGCAGCGCCCGCCGGACGGATTCGGAGGCCCAGTACTTC
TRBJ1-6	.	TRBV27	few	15	CASSNRESYNSPLHF	TGTGCCAGCAGTAACAGGGAATCCTATAATTCACCCCTCCACTTT
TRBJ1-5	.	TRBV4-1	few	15	CASSHYSEGNQPQHF	TGCGCCAGCAGCCACTATTCGGAAGGCAATCAGCCCCAGCATTTT
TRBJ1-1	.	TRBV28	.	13	CAISLRVNTEAFF	TGTGCCATCAGTTTAAGGGTTAACACTGAAGCTTTCTTT
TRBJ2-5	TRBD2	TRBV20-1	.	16	CSAHMGLSGVKETQYF	TGCAGTGCTCACATGGGACTATCGGGAGTAAAAGAGACCCAGTACTTC
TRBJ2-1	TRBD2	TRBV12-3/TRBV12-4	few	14	CASSLAGEGNEQFF	TGTGCCAGCAGTTTGGCGGGAGAAGGCAATGAGCAGTTCTTC
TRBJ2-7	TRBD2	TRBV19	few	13	CASSSSGRYEQYF	TGTGCCAGTAGTTCTAGCGGGAGGTACGAGCAGTACTTC
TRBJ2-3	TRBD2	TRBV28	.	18	CASTPFGGGGASTDTQYF	TGTGCCAGCACCCCCTTTGGCGGGGGTGGTGCGAGCACAGATACGCAGTATTTT
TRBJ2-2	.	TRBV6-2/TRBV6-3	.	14	CASTPPGYTGELFF	TGTGCCAGCACCCCCCCGGGGTACACCGGGGAGCTGTTTTTT
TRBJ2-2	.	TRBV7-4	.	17	CASSSTEGGQDTGELFF	TGTGCCAGCAGCTCGACGGAGGGGGGGCAGGACACCGGGGAGCTGTTTTTT
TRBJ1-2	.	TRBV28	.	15	CASSFQPAPNYGYTF	TGTGCCAGCAGTTTTCAACCAGCTCCTAACTATGGCTACACCTTC
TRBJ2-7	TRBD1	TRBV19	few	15	CASSVIGTGRYEQYF	TGTGCCAGTAGTGTGATTGGGACAGGACGCTACGAGCAGTACTTC
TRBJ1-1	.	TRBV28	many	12	CASSLLNTEAFF	TGTGCCAGCAGCTTATTAAACACTGAAGCTTTCTTT
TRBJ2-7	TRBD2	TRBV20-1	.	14	CSAYLAGGPYEQYF	TGCAGTGCTTATTTAGCGGGAGGGCCCTACGAGCAGTACTTC
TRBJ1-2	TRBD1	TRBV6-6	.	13	CASSLTGMDGYTF	TGTGCCAGCAGCTTGACAGGGATGGACGGCTACACCTTC
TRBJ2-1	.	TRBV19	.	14	CASSGRLNYNEQFF	TGTGCCAGTTCCGGGAGACTTAATTACAATGAGCAGTTCTTC
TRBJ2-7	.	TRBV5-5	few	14	CASSIDSSIYEQYF	TGTGCCAGCAGCATCGACAGTTCTATCTACGAGCAGTACTTC
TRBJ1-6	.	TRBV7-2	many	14	CAILRAGYNSPLHF	TGTGCCATACTGCGGGCAGGGTATAATTCACCCCTCCACTTT
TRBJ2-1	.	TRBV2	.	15	CASSVSGGGGNEQFF	TGTGCCAGCAGTGTCTCCGGTGGAGGGGGCAATGAGCAGTTCTTC
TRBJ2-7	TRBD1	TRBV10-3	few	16	CAISEDRGGSSYEQYF	TGTGCCATCAGTGAGGACAGGGGAGGATCATCCTACGAGCAGTACTTC
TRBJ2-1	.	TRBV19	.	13	CASIYSSTNEQFF	TGTGCCAGTATCTATTCGAGCACTAATGAGCAGTTCTTC
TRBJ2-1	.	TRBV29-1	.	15	CSVEGGLAPYNEQFF	TGCAGCGTTGAAGGCGGGCTAGCGCCATACAATGAGCAGTTCTTC
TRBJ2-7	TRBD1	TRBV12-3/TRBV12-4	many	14	CASRRGTGTYEQYF	TGTGCCAGCAGACGAGGGACAGGGACCTACGAGCAGTACTTC
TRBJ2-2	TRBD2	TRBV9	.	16	CASSSRGGSNTGELFF	TGTGCCAGCAGCTCCCGCGGGGGGTCAAACACCGGGGAGCTGTTTTTT